The clone carrying this T cell receptor (beta chain) was observed a handful of times. The data derive from a study of blood T cells in healthy people across ages. About the study: Through template switching, about one barcoded beta molecule was captured per two T cells, as measured in model experiments.

For the second PCR, which ran for about 7 to 11 cycles, a sample-barcoded 5' primer and a J-beta primer mix were used. Each cDNA molecule was tagged by a template-switch adaptor that had 12 random nucleotides. TCRdb reanalysed the 5' RACE reads using MiXCR and keeps one entry per CDR3 protein. Of around 1,500,000 distinct CDR3 sequences listed, 28% are singletons. The CDR3 consists of 18 residues. Germline loops: CDR1 SNHLY, CDR2 FYNNEI. V lost 10 bases and J lost 0; bases outside the gene matches: 15. The donors, aged roughly 6 to 100, were healthy Caucasians from Russia. The chain employs TRBV2 and TRBJ2-6; TRBD1 agrees at 7 bases. Sequenced material: blood. The sequence came from a woman aged 25 to 45 in good health. The CDR3 DNA reads as TGTGCCACCGAACCGGACAGGCCCGTGATCTCTGGGGCCAACGTCCTGACTTTC. Translated: CATEPDRPVISGANVLTF.